The 29 T cell receptor beta chains listed next were all sequenced from one sample in a study of T cell responses to AZD1222 COVID-19 vaccine. Profiling relied on immunoSEQ multiplex PCR, and the TCRdb table lists in-frame clones only, not all of them. The sample has roughly 100,000 clones, 70% to 90% seen once. The sample consisted of peripheral blood, taken on day 0 of AZD1222 vaccination. The origin of the receptors is an adult in good health.

The chain employs TRBV19 and TRBJ1-2, with D possibly TRBD1 on 5 matching bases. V lost 0 bases and J lost 3, with 14 bases in between. This CDR3 has 16 amino acids. In germline, CDR1 is LNHDA, CDR2 SQIVND (reference sequence). CDR3 sequence: CASSIDPRGVDYGYTF. As DNA, the CDR3 is TGTGCCAGTAGTATAGACCCTAGAGGGGTGGACTATGGCTACACCTTC.

The chain employs TRBV11-3 and TRBJ2-7; the D gene is possibly TRBD1 (6 bases). Per germline, CDR1 SGHNT and CDR2 YENEEA. The CDR3 sequence is 14 residues long. Trimming shortened V by 4 bases and J by 2 bases, and 12 bases separated the two germline ends. CDR3 nucleotides: TGTGCCAGCAGCTCGCCGGACAGTCCCTACGAGCAGTACTTC. Protein: CASSSPDSPYEQYF.

The chain couples TRBV3-1 (or the pseudogene TRBV3-2) to TRBJ1-2; weak D call: TRBD1 (5 bases). The CDR3 has 16 residues. The germline gives CDR1 LGHDT, CDR2 YNNKEL (reference sequence). V gave up 1 base and J gave up 1 base, with 13 bases separating them. CDR3 nucleotides: TGTGCCAGCAGCCAAGTGTTTGGGGGAGATAACTATGGCTACACCTTC. Its protein product is CASSQVFGGDNYGYTF.

The V gene is TRBV29-1, the J gene TRBJ1-3; D might be TRBD1 (5 bases). Per germline, CDR1 SQVTM and CDR2 ANQGSEA. V was shortened by 0 bases and J by 4 bases, with 10 bases between the two germline ends. The CDR3 is 14 amino acids. The CDR3 DNA is TGCAGCGTTGAAGATGGCAGGGCCGGAAACACCATATATTTT. Amino acids: CSVEDGRAGNTIYF.

This clone is a singleton in its sample. The rearrangement links TRBV2 to TRBJ1-2; D gene unclear. The CDR3 loop spans 14 amino acids. V was clipped by 2 bases and J by 0 bases, with 7 bases between them. CDR1 is SNHLY and CDR2 is FYNNEI in the germline V gene. CDR3 protein: CASSENPTNYGYTF. The CDR3 DNA reads as TGTGCCAGCAGTGAAAACCCGACTAACTATGGCTACACCTTC.

This clone was counted between two and nine times. The CDR3 region is CASSAPNRGGMTGELFF. The CDR3 nucleotides are TGTGCCAGTAGTGCCCCGAACAGGGGAGGTATGACCGGGGAGCTGTTTTTT. This rearrangement joins TRBV19 to TRBJ2-2; D perhaps matches TRBD1 (7 bases). Per germline, CDR1 LNHDA and CDR2 SQIVND (reference sequence). The V end lost 5 bases, the J end lost 5 bases, and 21 bases lay between the germline ends. The CDR3 totals 17 residues.

V gene TRBV7-3 combines with J gene TRBJ2-2; TRBD1 or TRBD2 may be the D gene (5 bases each). The V end lost 3 bases, the J end lost 8 bases, and 10 bases lay between the germline ends. Germline V gives CDR1 SGHTA, CDR2 FQGTGA. The CDR3 loop spans 13 amino acids. CDR3 DNA sequence: TGTGCCAGCAGCTTGGGACCATCGGGGGAGCTGTTTTTT. Its protein product is CASSLGPSGELFF.

In DNA form, the CDR3 reads TGTGCCAGCAGCTTAGATTTTGGCTACACCTTC. Translated: CASSLDFGYTF. This chain joins TRBV11-2 and TRBJ1-2; no clear D gene. The V and J ends lost 0 bases and 7 bases respectively, with 3 bases between them. CDR3 length: 11 amino acids. Germline CDR1 SGHAT, CDR2 FQNNGV. Drawing the rest from reference TRBV11-2 and TRBJ1-2, the complete variable domain is EAGVAQSPRYKIIEKRQSVAFWCNPISGHATLYWYQQILGQGPKLLIQFQNNGVVDDSQLPKDRFSAERLKGVDSTLKIQPAKLEDSAVYLCASSLDFGYTFGSGTRLTVV.

This sequence joins TRBV5-4 and TRBJ2-3; no reliable D call. The CDR3 contains 15 residues. Germline assignment: CDR1 SGHNT and CDR2 YYREEE (reference sequence). The V end was cut by 4 bases, the J end by 2 bases, with 14 bases between. CDR3 sequence reads: CASSEEPLNTDTQYF. CDR3 in DNA: TGTGCCAGCAGCGAGGAACCATTAAACACAGATACGCAGTATTTT.

The J gene is TRBJ2-1, the V gene TRBV7-7; 9 bases are a match to TRBD1. Germline V gives CDR1 SSHAT, CDR2 FNYEAQ (reference sequence). V lost 3 bases, J lost 8 bases, and 2 bases stayed unmatched. The CDR3 has 13 residues. The CDR3 coding sequence is TGTGCCAGCAGCTTGGACAGGGGCGATGAGCAGTTCTTC. Translating gives CASSLDRGDEQFF.

This sequence joins TRBV5-1 and TRBJ1-1; 9 nucleotides line up with TRBD1. The germline gives CDR1 SGHRS, CDR2 YFSETQ. With V trimmed by 8 bases and J by 3 bases, 8 bases remained unmatched. The CDR3 has 14 amino acids. CDR3 DNA sequence: TGCGCCAGTACAGGGGGCTTCTGGGACACTGAAGCTTTCTTT. It is translated as CASTGGFWDTEAFF.

This clone showed up just once. The CDR3 DNA follows: TGTGCCATCAGTGAGACGCGTCGGGGGGGCGACTACGAGCAGTACTTC. Encoded protein: CAISETRRGGDYEQYF. The chain recombines TRBV10-3 with TRBJ2-7, with 8 bases that match TRBD2. CDR3 size: 16 residues. The V segment lost 2 bases and the J segment 3 bases; nucleotides outside the gene matches: 9. Germline CDR1 reads ENHRY; CDR2 reads SYGVKD.

The J gene is TRBJ1-5, the V gene TRBV5-6, with 9 positions matching TRBD1. Germline CDR1 is SGHDT and CDR2 is YYEEEE. V shed 4 bases, J shed 11 bases, and the junction held 10 bases outside the gene matches. The CDR3 covers 14 residues. The DNA for the CDR3 is TGTGCCAGCAGCGTGGGACAGGGTAGAAGGGCCCAGCATTTT. Amino acids: CASSVGQGRRAQHF.

This sequence joins TRBV11-2 and TRBJ2-7; unclear D gene. CDR1 is SGHAT, CDR2 FQNNGV, per germline. V lost 4 bases to trimming and J lost 2 bases, with 9 bases between them. The CDR3 length is 13 residues. CDR3 sequence: CASSSRLAYEQYF. CDR3 nucleotides: TGTGCCAGCAGCTCGCGGCTAGCCTACGAGCAGTACTTC.

This clone came up a few times. The rearrangement links TRBV7-9 to TRBJ2-1, with D maybe TRBD2 (5 bases). Germline CDR1 and CDR2: SEHNR and FQNEAQ (reference sequence). The CDR3 totals 13 residues. Trimming stripped 4 bases from V and 4 bases from J, with 8 bases between. The CDR3 DNA reads as TGTGCCAGCAGCTCACGGGAATACAATGAGCAGTTCTTC. This gives the protein CASSSREYNEQFF. The full variable domain, its missing parts supplied by reference TRBV7-9 and TRBJ2-1, is DTGVSQNPRHKITKRGQNVTFRCDPISEHNRLYWYRQTLGQGPEFLTYFQNEAQLEKSRLLSDRFSAERPKGSFSTLEIQRTEQGDSAMYLCASSSREYNEQFFGPGTRLTVL.

The V gene is TRBV5-3, the J gene TRBJ1-5; D is perhaps TRBD1 (6 bases). TRBV5-3 is identified as an open reading frame with a role that is uncertain. V was pared by 1 base and J by 1 base, with 15 bases between. The CDR3 totals 17 residues. Written as DNA, the CDR3 is TGTGCCAGAAGCTTGAGTCCACAGAGGGGGAGCAATCAGCCCCAGCATTTT. Protein product: CARSLSPQRGSNQPQHF.

The genes are TRBV29-1 and TRBJ2-7, with D perhaps TRBD1 or TRBD2 (6 bases each). Trimming left V 0 bases short and J 4 bases short, with 13 bases between. Germline CDR1 reads SQVTM; CDR2 reads ANQGSEA. The CDR3 extends over 14 amino acids. CDR3 sequence: CSVEERTGTYEQYF. The CDR3 bases are TGCAGCGTTGAAGAAAGAACAGGGACTTACGAGCAGTACTTC.

The chain joins TRBV5-1 to TRBJ2-3; D is perhaps TRBD1 (5 bases). Looked up from germline, CDR1 is SGHRS and CDR2 is YFSETQ. V dropped 0 bases and J dropped 2 bases, with 10 bases sitting between them. The CDR3 has 15 residues. The CDR3 region is CASSLGPRVTDTQYF. In nucleotides, the CDR3 is TGCGCCAGCAGCTTGGGCCCCAGGGTCACAGATACGCAGTATTTT.

This chain uses TRBV2 with TRBJ1-6; D is unclear. V shed 2 bases and J shed 0 bases, with 11 bases lying between them. This CDR3 is 17 amino acids long. Germline loops: CDR1 SNHLY, CDR2 FYNNEI. In nucleotides, the CDR3 is TGTGCCAGCAGTGAAATCCGGCCCAGCTCCTATAATTCACCCCTCCACTTT. This sequence encodes CASSEIRPSSYNSPLHF.

The CDR3 coding sequence is TGTGCCAGCAGCGTAGGAGGGGGGCTATACGAGCAGTACTTC. Its translation: CASSVGGGLYEQYF. V is TRBV9 and J is TRBJ2-7; D may be TRBD1 or TRBD2 (6 bases each). The V gene lost 0 bases and the J gene lost 4 bases, with 11 bases spanning the gap. The CDR3 consists of 14 residues. Germline loops: CDR1 SGDLS, CDR2 YYNGEE.

V gene TRBV5-7 combines with J gene TRBJ2-3; D is unclear. TRBV5-7 has ORF status, its function being uncertain. V lost 6 bases to trimming and J lost 4 bases, with 6 bases between them. The CDR3 length is 11 residues. CDR3 nucleotides: TGTGCCAGCAACCAACCAGATACGCAGTATTTT. This translates into CASNQPDTQYF.

V gene TRBV4-3 combines with J gene TRBJ2-1; D is perhaps TRBD2 (6 bases). CDR1 is LGHNA, CDR2 YSLEER, per germline. V was clipped by 0 bases and J by 8 bases, with 20 bases between them. The CDR3 is made up of 17 amino acids. The CDR3 region is CASSQDPLRAPGDEQFF. The CDR3 DNA follows: TGCGCCAGCAGCCAAGATCCCCTCCGGGCACCGGGGGATGAGCAGTTCTTC.

The chain has TRBV18 and TRBJ1-1; 8 bases align to TRBD1. Trimming took 3 bases from V and 4 from J; bases not matched to a gene: 4. CDR1 and CDR2 from the germline V gene are KGHSH and LQKENI. CDR3 length equals 14 residues. The CDR3: CASSPAGGVTEAFF. CDR3 sequence (DNA): TGTGCCAGCTCACCCGCAGGGGGCGTCACTGAAGCTTTCTTT.

This chain links TRBV19 with TRBJ1-6, with 7 bases aligning to TRBD1. V lost 8 bases to trimming and J lost 9 bases; unmatched junction nucleotides: 10. This CDR3 is built from 14 residues. In germline, CDR1 is LNHDA, CDR2 SQIVND (reference sequence). The CDR3 DNA reads as TGTGCCAGTCGCCAGACAGGGTCGCTTTCACCCCTCCACTTT. This gives the protein CASRQTGSLSPLHF.

V gene TRBV7-3 combines with J gene TRBJ1-1; D not resolved. The CDR3 has 15 residues. Germline V gene sequence: CDR1 SGHTA, CDR2 FQGTGA. Trimming removed 2 bases from V and 0 bases from J, with 10 bases in between. The CDR3 sequence: CASSLAGGLNTEAFF. The DNA of the CDR3 is TGTGCCAGCAGCTTAGCCGGAGGGTTGAACACTGAAGCTTTCTTT.

On this clone: Compared with germline, one end of the junction differs, possibly owing to a read error. V usage is TRBV28 and J usage is TRBJ1-2, with D tentatively TRBD1 (5 bases). From germline, CDR1 is MDHEN and CDR2 SYDVKM. The CDR3 is 12 residues long. The CDR3 bases are TGTGCCAGCAGTTCCCAGGGCGTCGTAAAGGGGTTC. Encoded protein: CASSSQGVVKGF.

In the case of this clone: A junction end diverges from the germline sequence, so it may reflect a read error. V is TRBV10-1 and J is TRBJ2-7, with TRBD1 as a possible D gene (5 bases). The CDR3 totals 12 residues. Looked up from germline, CDR1 is WNHNN and CDR2 is SYGVQD (reference sequence). The CDR3 protein is CASREPSAGHGF. The DNA for the CDR3 is TGCGCCAGCAGGGAACCTTCGGCAGGGCATGGATTC.

This chain uses TRBV6-1 with TRBJ2-1; 8 bases are a match to TRBD1. CDR3 size: 16 residues. The J segment lost 2 bases and the V segment lost 1 base, leaving 4 bases of the junction unmatched. The V gene's germline CDR1 is MNHNS and CDR2 SASEGT. The DNA of the CDR3 is TGTGCCAGCAGTGAAGGACAGGGGAGCCCCTACAATGAGCAGTTCTTC. It specifies CASSEGQGSPYNEQFF.

The chain recombines TRBV7-9 with TRBJ2-3; 7 bases align to TRBD1. The CDR3 runs 13 residues. The V and J ends lost 8 bases and 5 bases, in that order; junction bases with no gene match: 7. Germline CDR1 SEHNR, CDR2 FQNEAQ (reference sequence). CDR3 nucleotide sequence: TGTGCCAGCCAGAGGGGGCGGGTAGATACGCAGTATTTT. Translating it yields CASQRGRVDTQYF.